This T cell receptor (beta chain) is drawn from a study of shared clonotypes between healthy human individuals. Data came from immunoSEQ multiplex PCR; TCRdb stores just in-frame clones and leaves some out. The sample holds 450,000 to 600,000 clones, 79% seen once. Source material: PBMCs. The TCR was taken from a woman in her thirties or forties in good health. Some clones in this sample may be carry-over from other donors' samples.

DNA for the CDR3: TGCGCCAGCAGCTTCTCTGCGGGAGTTAGGACAGATACGCAGTATTTT. Translation: CASSFSAGVRTDTQYF. The chain couples TRBV5-1 to TRBJ2-3, with 7 bases fitting TRBD2. The germline V gene encodes CDR1 SGHRS and CDR2 YFSETQ. The V segment lost 2 bases and the J segment 3 bases; nucleotides outside the gene matches: 9. This CDR3 has 16 amino acids.